The source of this T cell receptor (beta chain) is a study of regulatory T cells in long-lasting Graves disease (dated by TCRdb to 2020 to 2022). Concerning the study at large: Antithyroid drugs had been taken for less than 3 months by newly diagnosed Graves' disease patients. The study was conducted in China and was registered as a clinical trial. A total of roughly 33 samples were covered by TCR sequencing, comprising 13 persistent and around 20 newly diagnosed Graves' disease patients. Persistent Graves' disease patients were compared with newly diagnosed Graves' disease patients by peripheral blood TCR sequencing and RNA sequencing. Study-wide findings and limitations: TRBV28, TRBJ1-2 and TRBJ2-5 were preferentially used in persistent disease, while TRBV20-1 and TRBJ2-1 were favored in newly diagnosed disease. Peripheral blood alone was examined, since thyroid tissue, which constituted the primary lesion, could not be accessed. The authors noted that the small sample size was a limitation that may lower accuracy. Persistent Graves' disease patients showed lower TCR Shannon entropy and fewer highly expanded clones than newly diagnosed patients, suggesting clonal expansion. Sequencing and analysis were restricted to the TCR beta chain. Patients with persistent disease shared more public clonotypes (around 2,700) than newly diagnosed patients did (more than 900).

What the time point label conveys for this sample: newly diagnosed GD, antithyroid drugs for less than 3 months. For both TCR sequencing and RNA sequencing, RNA was extracted from PBMCs using TRIzol. The diagnosis of Graves' disease followed American Thyroid Association guidelines. Patients were recruited from an endocrinology department in Xi'an, China. Each patient gave 9 to 10 milliliters of peripheral blood, collected in an EDTA anticoagulant tube. Ficoll Paque Plus density gradient separation was used to isolate PBMCs, and no further T cell sorting was done. An Agilent 2100 Bioanalyzer and agarose gel were used to check RNA quality, and a NanoDrop 2000 was used to measure RNA concentration. The protocol used for the library was multiplex PCR. Sequencing took place on an Illumina HiSeq 4000. TCR beta libraries were built with iRepertoire HTBI primers and Arm-PCR amplification of CDR3 regions. Before sequencing, the PCR products went through gel purification. The authors' pipeline ran thus. Gene usage analysis of CDR3 amino acid clonotypes used the approximately 62 TRBV and around 14 TRBJ segments found across samples. Filtered high-quality paired reads were merged into contigs using COPE and FqMerger. BLAST was used to align contigs to IMGT TRBV, TRBD and TRBJ reference genes, with CDR3 defined following IMGT. Clonotypes above 0.1% frequency were classified as highly expanded clones. Shannon entropy was used to measure repertoire diversity, and the Gini coefficient was used to measure V-J evenness. A clonotype found in more than one individual was treated as public. TCRdb's own reprocessing of the public reads used fastp at Q25 and MiXCR and kept productive beta chains. Entries that share a CDR3 protein sequence are merged under the most common genes and DNA. TCRdb's processing, not the study's, gives the V and J calls here. Recorded for this sample are 520,000 or so distinct CDR3 sequences; more than 10% of them occurred a single time. The ten largest clones add up to approximately 9% of the sample.

V has 7 bases trimmed and J has 4 bases trimmed; junction bases matching no gene number 7. CDR1 and CDR2, per the germline V gene, are MNHNS and SASEGT. The CDR3 numbers 15 residues from cysteine through phenylalanine. CDR3 DNA only is kept here, 45 bases in frame from base 1. This clonotype showed up many times. It has no known antigen specificity. Base qualities are missing; no much larger clone stands one base away. These data were also filed under a second study, of T cells in Graves' hyperthyroidism and ophthalmopathy. Per that second paper: A patient counted as having stable Graves' hyperthyroidism if no progression to ophthalmopathy occurred over 18 months of follow-up. Hyperthyroidism patients were newly diagnosed, had a disease duration of under 2 months, and were aged 18 to 65 years. Exclusion was applied to patients with uncontrolled infections, other autoimmune diseases, pregnancy or lactation. Diagnoses were based on clinical symptoms, serum thyroxine and TRAb, thyroid ultrasound and orbital computed tomography. The TCR CDR3 was subjected to a first round of RT-PCR using the HTBI primer set and the Qiagen OneStep RT-PCR kit. Blood samples also contained most of the expanded thyroid clonotypes (frequency above 0.001), which suggests that blood repertoires may reflect thyroid immune responses. Ophthalmopathy was separated from stable hyperthyroidism by a 13 V-J signature model, with 87.88% sensitivity and 81% to 82% specificity obtained in cross-validation and 80%/75% obtained in testing. In validation, the model predicted progression to ophthalmopathy a median of roughly 6.2 months before onset, with about 71% sensitivity and roughly 77% specificity. To identify distinguishing TCR V-J signatures, a discovery cohort of 100 patients was used, comprising 40 to 45 with Graves' ophthalmopathy and roughly 60 with stable Graves' hyperthyroidism. Whether ophthalmopathy could be predicted prospectively was tested in an independent validation cohort made up of under 20 hyperthyroidism patients plus 17 patients who later progressed to ophthalmopathy. For training and testing, the roughly 93 patients in the discovery cohort were randomly divided in a 7:3 ratio. In addition, the study compared T-cell repertoires in thyroid tissue and in blood from roughly six Graves' hyperthyroidism patients. Following sampling, methimazole starting at 30 mg daily was given to hyperthyroidism patients, and high-dose intravenous methylprednisolone was given to ophthalmopathy patients. A second multiplex PCR round built the libraries, followed by size selection and purification. The libraries were sequenced on an Illumina HiSeq2000 using paired-end 100 bp reads. Raw data were processed with SOAPnuke, discarding reads with adapters, uncalled bases, mean Phred below 15, or no exact constant-primer or identifier match. High-quality paired reads were merged using COPE v1.2.5, and each unique nucleotide sequence was defined as a clonotype. Clonotypes were aligned to IMGT TRBV, TRBD and TRBJ reference segments using MiTCR v1.1. Analysis was restricted to V-J combinations with a frequency above 0.0001, which covered roughly 99% of repertoires. A TCS score was defined as the ratio between F50 (clonal expansion) and ExV (chaos), using BLOSUM62-based TCRdist between CDR3 peptides within each V-J. Welch's t-statistics and random forest reduced fewer than 550 V-J features to 10 to 15, which were used in a naive Bayes classifier (R e1071). Sample size was not statistically predetermined, and investigators were not blinded to group allocation. According to the paper, TCR Vbeta CDR3 sequencing was carried out on around 140 peripheral blood samples, which came from approximately 41 ophthalmopathy, around 74 hyperthyroidism and some 17 progressor patients.

This sample comprised peripheral blood mononuclear cells (PBMCs), obtained at new diagnosis, from a patient treated with antithyroid drugs. This TCR derives from a woman aged 25 to 39 with Graves disease. Donor details come from another sample of the same person, matched by shared clones. The V gene is TRBV6-1 and the J gene is TRBJ2-1; TRBD2 agrees with 10 junctional bases. Read as DNA, the sequence is TGTGCCAGCACTCGGAGCGGGAGGGAATACAATGAGCAGTTCTTC. It translates as CASTRSGREYNEQFF.